This TCR beta chain was sequenced during a study of shared clonotypes between healthy human individuals. The assay was carried out at the deep level. The method was immunoSEQ multiplex PCR; TCRdb's version includes in-frame clones alone and lacks a portion of them. The sample holds roughly 1,500,000 clones, 98% seen once. CDR1 and CDR2 (germline): SGHKS, YYEKEE (reference sequence). The length of the CDR3 is 14 residues. Trimming cost V 5 bases and J 3 bases, with 12 bases left between them. The study drew all its donors from Caucasian adults living in Nashville, Tennessee. CD4+ cells yielded CD45RA+ naive and CD45RA-negative memory subsets.

Sequencing was carried out using naive CD4+ T cells sorted from blood. Subset specified: CD45RA+ positively selected. The receptor comes from a man under 40 in good health. V is TRBV5-5 and J is TRBJ2-1; D gene uncertain. As DNA, the CDR3 is TGTGCCAGCAGGGCCGAGGCTAACTACAATGAGCAGTTCTTC. Its protein is CASRAEANYNEQFF.